This TCR beta chain was sequenced in a study of T cell responses to AZD1222 COVID-19 vaccine (dated by TCRdb to the early 2020s). Describing the broader study: TCR sequencing covered over 230 trial participants: approximately 200 given two doses of AZD1222 and approximately 25 given two doses of MenACWY control vaccine. Enrollment into the trials was organized by age into subgroups of 18-55, 56-69 and 70-plus years, and those subgroups contained around 150, 28 and 57 TCR-sequenced participants, respectively. What the work shows at the level of the full study, not this receptor alone: The vaccine-associated CD4 TCRs covered the entire spike protein, and the dominant responses fell in regions 160-218 and 743-854. A significant rise in spike-specific TCR breadth and depth was observed after two AZD1222 doses relative to day 0 and relative to MenACWY recipients. Participants were mostly white British and included more females than males, and it was suggested by the authors that clonal diversity may have been underestimated. The 56-69-year group was small, and its depth increase did not reach significance, likely because of low power. Only six AZD1222 recipients were SARS-CoV-2 seropositive at baseline, limiting conclusions about previously exposed vaccinees. Epitopes outside the regions mutated in the B.1.351 and B.1.1.7 variants were reportedly recognized by nearly half of the unique spike-specific TCRs. Because no day 14 peak-response samples were available, repertoires were characterized only after the peak T cell response.

Taken with the paper, the label for time point translates to: about 28 days (+/-7) after the second vaccine dose. AZD1222 recipients with second doses at about 4 weeks or about 12 weeks were pooled, because spike-specific TCR depth and breadth did not differ between schedules. The vaccinee samples were drawn from two UK trials, COV001 and COV002, one of which was a single-blind randomized controlled phase 2/3 trial testing AZD1222 (ChAdOx1 nCoV-19) in healthy adults. Trial participant PBMC samples were collected at day 0 and day 28 after the second dose for TCRbeta chain sequencing. In the case of this clone: Which antigen it targets is not known. No much larger clone exists at a distance of one base, and base qualities are not known.

The CDR3 regions of human TCRbeta chains were analyzed by immunosequencing. The published analysis was carried out like this. Repertoire TCRs were checked for matches against a reference library of SARS-CoV-2-specific TCRs that had been generated using the MIRA antigen-specificity platform. Breadth was defined as the fraction of unique TCRs that were SARS-CoV-2-associated, and depth was defined as the fraction of total T cells that were SARS-CoV-2-associated. Each spike-specific TCR was assigned to its reactive spike region and to a CD4 or CD8 class using the MIRA data. Log10-transformed breadth and depth values were compared by one-way ANOVA with Sidak's multiple comparisons tests. TCRdb took this table from immuneACCESS and kept in-frame rearrangements with V and J called. Such tables lack part of the clones; where checked against another copy, unresolved V genes explain under half of the gap, and the rest is unexplained. That table furnishes V, J and clone size, whereas the DNA furnished D and trimming. This sample comprises about 17,000 clones, about three quarters of them detected only once. The ten biggest clones cover approximately 14% of the sample.

Here the sequenced sample was peripheral blood, taken 28 days after the second AZD1222 dose. This receptor was obtained from an adult who received the AZD1222 COVID-19 vaccine.

This receptor has the CDR3 CASSDRMGGWVQETQYF. The nucleotides read TGTGCCAGCAGTGATAGGATGGGGGGATGGGTGCAAGAGACCCAGTACTTC. The receptor chain draws on TRBV25-1 and TRBJ2-5; the D gene is perhaps TRBD2, on 6 matching bases. The CDR3 numbers 17 residues from cysteine through phenylalanine. The only DNA kept is the CDR3, 51 bases in frame from the first base. The germline V gene provides CDR1 MGHDK and CDR2 SYGVNS. V is reduced by 3 bases and J by 2 bases, leaving a spacing of 19 bases between them.